The clone carrying this T cell receptor beta chain has a count of ten or more. Its antigen remains unknown. The investigators amplified TCR beta CDR3 regions from RNA transcripts. TCR CDR3 regions were first amplified by RT-PCR with HTBI primers. TCRdb used MiXCR to reprocess the multiplex PCR reads, holding one entry per CDR3 protein. The data show a few hundred thousand distinct CDR3 sequences, with around 45% seen just once and about 8.3% held by the top ten. An absence of ophthalmopathy progression within 18 months meant stable Graves' hyperthyroidism. It was uncontrolled infection, other autoimmune disease, pregnancy or lactation that excluded patients. This specimen comes from a study of T cells in Graves' hyperthyroidism and ophthalmopathy. Germline V gene data show CDR1 as SGHTA and CDR2 as FQGNSA. The CDR3 totals 16 residues. V was trimmed by 5 bases and J by 5 bases, leaving 18 bases between them.

Points from the study as a whole: Blood also held most thyroid clonotypes expanded beyond 0.001. Onset of ophthalmopathy came a median roughly 6 months after the model predicted it.

Sequencing was done on a sample of peripheral blood or thyroid tissue (not recorded which). The J gene is TRBJ1-4, the V gene TRBV7-2, with a tentative D call TRBD1 (5 bases). This receptor was obtained from a young woman with Graves' hyperthyroidism. The CDR3 DNA reads TGTGCCAGCAGCCCCCTTTTCCGGGACTCAAATGAAAAACTGTTTTTT. Translated: CASSPLFRDSNEKLFF. Full variable domain (remainder filled in from reference TRBV7-2 and TRBJ1-4): GAGVSQSPSNKVTEKGKDVELRCDPISGHTALYWYRQSLGQGLEFLIYFQGNSAPDKSGLPSDRFSAERTGGSVSTLTIQRTQQEDSAVYLCASSPLFRDSNEKLFFGSGTQLSVL.